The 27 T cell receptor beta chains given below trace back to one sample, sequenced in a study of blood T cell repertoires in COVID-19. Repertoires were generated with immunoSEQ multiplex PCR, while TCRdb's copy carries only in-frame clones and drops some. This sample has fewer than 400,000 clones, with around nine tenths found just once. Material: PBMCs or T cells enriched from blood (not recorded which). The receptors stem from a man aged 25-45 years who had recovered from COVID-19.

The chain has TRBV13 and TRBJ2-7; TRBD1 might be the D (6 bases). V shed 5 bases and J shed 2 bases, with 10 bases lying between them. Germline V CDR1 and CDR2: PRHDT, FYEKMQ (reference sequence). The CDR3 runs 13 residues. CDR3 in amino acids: CASSTRQAYEQYF. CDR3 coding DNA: TGTGCCAGCAGCACAAGACAGGCCTACGAGCAGTACTTC.

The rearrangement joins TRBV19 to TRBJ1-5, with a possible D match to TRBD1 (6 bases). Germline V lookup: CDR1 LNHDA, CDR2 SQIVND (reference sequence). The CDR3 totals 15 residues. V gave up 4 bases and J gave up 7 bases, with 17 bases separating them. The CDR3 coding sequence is TGTGCCAGTAGTACAACAGGGCGCGGTAGGCAGCCCCAGCATTTT. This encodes CASSTTGRGRQPQHF.

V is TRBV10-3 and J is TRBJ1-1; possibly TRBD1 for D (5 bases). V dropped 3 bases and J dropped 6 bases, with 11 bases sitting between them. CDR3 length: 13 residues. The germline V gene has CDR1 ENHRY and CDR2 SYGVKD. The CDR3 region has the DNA TGTGCCATCAGTGACAGGGTAGGAGCTGAAGCTTTCTTT. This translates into CAISDRVGAEAFF.

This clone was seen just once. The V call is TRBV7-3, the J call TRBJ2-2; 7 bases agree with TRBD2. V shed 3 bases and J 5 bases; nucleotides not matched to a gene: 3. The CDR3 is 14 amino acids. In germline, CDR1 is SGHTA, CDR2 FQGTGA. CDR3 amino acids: CASSFTAGTGELFF. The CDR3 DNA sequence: TGTGCCAGCAGCTTTACAGCGGGGACCGGGGAGCTGTTTTTT.

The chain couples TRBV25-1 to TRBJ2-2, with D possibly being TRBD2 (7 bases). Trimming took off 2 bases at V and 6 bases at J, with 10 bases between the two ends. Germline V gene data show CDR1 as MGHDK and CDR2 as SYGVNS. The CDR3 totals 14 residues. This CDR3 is CASSEGGGPGELFF. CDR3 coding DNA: TGTGCCAGCAGTGAAGGCGGGGGCCCCGGGGAGCTGTTTTTT.

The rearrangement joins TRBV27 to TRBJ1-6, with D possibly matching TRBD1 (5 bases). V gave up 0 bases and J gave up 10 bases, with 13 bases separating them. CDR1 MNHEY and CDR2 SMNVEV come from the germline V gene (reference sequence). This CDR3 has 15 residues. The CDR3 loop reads CASSLSEGGGSPLHF. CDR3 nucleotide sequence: TGTGCCAGCAGTTTATCGGAGGGCGGGGGATCACCCCTCCACTTT.

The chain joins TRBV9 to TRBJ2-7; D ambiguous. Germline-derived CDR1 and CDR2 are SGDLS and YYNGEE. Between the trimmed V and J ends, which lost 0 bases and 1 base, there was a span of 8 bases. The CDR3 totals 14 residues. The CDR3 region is CASSVGPESYEQYF. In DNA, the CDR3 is TGTGCCAGCAGCGTAGGTCCGGAGTCCTACGAGCAGTACTTC.

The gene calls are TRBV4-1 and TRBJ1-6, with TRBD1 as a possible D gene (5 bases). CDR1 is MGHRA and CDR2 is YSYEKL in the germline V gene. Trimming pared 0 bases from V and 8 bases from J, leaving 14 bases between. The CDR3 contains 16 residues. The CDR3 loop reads CASSQDPLGGYSPLHF. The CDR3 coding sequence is TGCGCCAGCAGCCAAGATCCCTTGGGGGGGTATTCACCCCTCCACTTT.

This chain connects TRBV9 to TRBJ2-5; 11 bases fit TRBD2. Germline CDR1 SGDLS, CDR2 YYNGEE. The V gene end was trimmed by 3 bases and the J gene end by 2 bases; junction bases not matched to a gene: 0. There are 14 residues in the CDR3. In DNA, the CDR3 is TGTGCCAGCAGCGCTAGCGGGAGGCAAGAGACCCAGTACTTC. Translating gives CASSASGRQETQYF.

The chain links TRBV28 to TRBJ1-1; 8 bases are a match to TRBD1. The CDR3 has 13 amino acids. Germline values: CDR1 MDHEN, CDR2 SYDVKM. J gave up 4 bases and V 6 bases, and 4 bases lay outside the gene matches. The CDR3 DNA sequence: TGTGCCAGCAGCCAGGGGGCGCGCACTGAAGCTTTCTTT. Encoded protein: CASSQGARTEAFF.

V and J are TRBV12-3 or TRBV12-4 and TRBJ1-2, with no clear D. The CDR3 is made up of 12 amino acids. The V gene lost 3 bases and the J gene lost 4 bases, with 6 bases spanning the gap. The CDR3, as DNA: TGTGCCAGCAGTTTCGGTGGCTATGGCTACACCTTC. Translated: CASSFGGYGYTF.

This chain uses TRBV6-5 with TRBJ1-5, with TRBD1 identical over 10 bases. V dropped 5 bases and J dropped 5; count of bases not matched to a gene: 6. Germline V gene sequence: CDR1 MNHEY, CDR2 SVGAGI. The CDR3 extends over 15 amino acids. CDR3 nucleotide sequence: TGTGCCAGCAGTCCGGGACAGGGGTCACATCAGCCCCAGCATTTT. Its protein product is CASSPGQGSHQPQHF.

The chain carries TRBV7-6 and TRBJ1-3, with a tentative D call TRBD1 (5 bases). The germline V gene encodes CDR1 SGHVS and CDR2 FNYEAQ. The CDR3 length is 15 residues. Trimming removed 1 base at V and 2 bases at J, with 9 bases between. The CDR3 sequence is CASSLVAGTGNTIYF. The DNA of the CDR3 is TGTGCCAGCAGCTTAGTGGCAGGGACTGGAAACACCATATATTTT.

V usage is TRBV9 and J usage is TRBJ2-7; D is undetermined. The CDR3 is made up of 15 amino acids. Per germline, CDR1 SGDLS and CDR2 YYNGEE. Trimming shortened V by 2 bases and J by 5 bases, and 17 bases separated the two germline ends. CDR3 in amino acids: CASSVREANVHEQYF. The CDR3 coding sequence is TGTGCCAGCAGCGTTCGAGAGGCTAACGTACACGAGCAGTACTTC.

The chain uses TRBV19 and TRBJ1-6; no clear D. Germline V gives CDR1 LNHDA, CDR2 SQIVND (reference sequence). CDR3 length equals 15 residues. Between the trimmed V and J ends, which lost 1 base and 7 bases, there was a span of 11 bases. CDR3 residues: CASSIVLRVNSPLHF. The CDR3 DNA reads TGTGCCAGTAGTATAGTACTCCGCGTCAATTCACCCCTCCACTTT.

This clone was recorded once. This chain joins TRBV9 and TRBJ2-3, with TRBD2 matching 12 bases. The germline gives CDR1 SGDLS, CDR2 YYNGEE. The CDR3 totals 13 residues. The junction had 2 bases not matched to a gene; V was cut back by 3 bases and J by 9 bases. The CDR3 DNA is TGTGCCAGCAGCGAAACTAGCGGGGGGACGCAGTATTTT. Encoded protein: CASSETSGGTQYF. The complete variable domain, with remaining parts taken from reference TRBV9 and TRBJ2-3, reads DSGVTQTPKHLITATGQRVTLRCSPRSGDLSVYWYQQSLDQGLQFLIQYYNGEERAKGNILERFSAQQFPDLHSELNLSSLELGDSALYFCASSETSGGTQYFGPGTRLTVL.

The CDR3 bases are TGTGCCAGCAGTGAATCCCTTAGCAATCAGCCCCAGCATTTT. Translation gives CASSESLSNQPQHF. The chain uses TRBV2 and TRBJ1-5; D not certain. Per germline, CDR1 SNHLY and CDR2 FYNNEI. V was clipped by 2 bases and J by 0 bases, with 5 bases between them. The CDR3 extends over 14 amino acids.

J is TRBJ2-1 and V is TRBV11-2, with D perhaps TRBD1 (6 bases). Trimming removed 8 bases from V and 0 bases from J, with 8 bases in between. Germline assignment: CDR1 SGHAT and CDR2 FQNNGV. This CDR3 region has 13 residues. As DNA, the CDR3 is TGTGCCAGCCAGGGGAGCTCCTACAATGAGCAGTTCTTC. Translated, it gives CASQGSSYNEQFF.

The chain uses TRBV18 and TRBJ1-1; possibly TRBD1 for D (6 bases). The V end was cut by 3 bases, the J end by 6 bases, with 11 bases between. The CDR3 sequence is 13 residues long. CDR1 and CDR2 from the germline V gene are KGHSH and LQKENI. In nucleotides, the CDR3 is TGTGCCAGCTCACCCCGGGAGGGGGCTGAAGCTTTCTTT. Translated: CASSPREGAEAFF.

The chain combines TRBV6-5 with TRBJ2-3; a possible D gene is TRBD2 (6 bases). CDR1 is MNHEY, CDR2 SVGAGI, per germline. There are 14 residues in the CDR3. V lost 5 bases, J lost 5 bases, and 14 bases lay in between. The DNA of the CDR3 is TGTGCCAGCAGTCAGACGCCGGGGGTAGATACGCAGTATTTT. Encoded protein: CASSQTPGVDTQYF.

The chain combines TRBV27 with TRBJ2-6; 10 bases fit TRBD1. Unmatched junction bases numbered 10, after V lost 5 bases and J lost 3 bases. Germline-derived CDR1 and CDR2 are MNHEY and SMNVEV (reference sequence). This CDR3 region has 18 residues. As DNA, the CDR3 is TGTGCCAGCAGTCCGCGACAGGGGGCGCGTAGTGGGGCCAACGTCCTGACTTTC. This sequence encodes CASSPRQGARSGANVLTF.

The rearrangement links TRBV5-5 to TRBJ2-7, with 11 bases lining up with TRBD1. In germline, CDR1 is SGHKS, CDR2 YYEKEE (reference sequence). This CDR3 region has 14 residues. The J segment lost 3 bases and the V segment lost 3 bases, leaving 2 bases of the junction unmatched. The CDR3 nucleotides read TGTGCCAGCAGCTCAGGGACAGGGGGCTACGAGCAGTACTTC. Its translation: CASSSGTGGYEQYF.

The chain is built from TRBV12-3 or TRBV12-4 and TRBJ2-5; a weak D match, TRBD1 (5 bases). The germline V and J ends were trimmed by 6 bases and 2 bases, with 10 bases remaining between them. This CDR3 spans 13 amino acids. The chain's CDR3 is CASRSTAQETQYF. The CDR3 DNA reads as TGTGCCAGCAGATCGACAGCGCAAGAGACCCAGTACTTC.

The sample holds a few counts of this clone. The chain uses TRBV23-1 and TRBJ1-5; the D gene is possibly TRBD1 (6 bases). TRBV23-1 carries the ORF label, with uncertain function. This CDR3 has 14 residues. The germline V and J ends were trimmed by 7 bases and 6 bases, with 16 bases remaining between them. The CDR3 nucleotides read TGCGCCAGCATTCGGCCAGGGGATTGTCAGCCCCAGCATTTT. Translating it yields CASIRPGDCQPQHF.

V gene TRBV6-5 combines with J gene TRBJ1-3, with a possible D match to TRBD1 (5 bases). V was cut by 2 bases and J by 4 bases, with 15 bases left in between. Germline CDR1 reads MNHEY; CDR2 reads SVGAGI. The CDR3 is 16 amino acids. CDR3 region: CASSYLRGLPGNTIYF. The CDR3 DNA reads TGTGCCAGCAGTTACCTAAGGGGTCTTCCGGGAAACACCATATATTTT.

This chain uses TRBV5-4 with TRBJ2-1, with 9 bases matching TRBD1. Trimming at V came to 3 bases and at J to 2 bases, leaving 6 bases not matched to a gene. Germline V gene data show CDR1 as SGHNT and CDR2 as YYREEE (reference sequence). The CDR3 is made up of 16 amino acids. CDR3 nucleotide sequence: TGTGCCAGCAGCTCCGGACAGGGGAGGACCTACAATGAGCAGTTCTTC. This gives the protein CASSSGQGRTYNEQFF.

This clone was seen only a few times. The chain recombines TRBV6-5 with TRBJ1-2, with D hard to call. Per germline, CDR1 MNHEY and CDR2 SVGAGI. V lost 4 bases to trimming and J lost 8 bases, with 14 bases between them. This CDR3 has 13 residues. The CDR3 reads CASSSEIHRGYTF. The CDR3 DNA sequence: TGTGCCAGCAGTTCTGAGATTCACCGGGGCTACACCTTC.